The 19 T cell receptor beta chains listed next were all sequenced from one sample in a study of technical replicates of blood from a few donors. Produced via immunoSEQ multiplex PCR; TCRdb's table is partial and in-frame only. The sample has more than 65,000 clones; approximately 88% are singletons. Material: PBMCs. These receptors came from a human donor in good health. Some clones in this sample may be carry-over from other donors' samples.

The V call is TRBV29-1, the J call TRBJ2-2; TRBD2 aligns across 7 bases. Unmatched junction bases numbered 4, after V lost 7 bases and J lost 2 bases. There are 13 residues in the CDR3. From germline, CDR1 is SQVTM and CDR2 ANQGSEA. This CDR3 is CSAGGSNTGELFF. The DNA for the CDR3 is TGCAGCGCCGGGGGGAGTAACACCGGGGAGCTGTTTTTT.

The V and J genes are TRBV9 and TRBJ1-6; tentative D call: TRBD1 (5 bases). The CDR3 runs 15 residues. Trimming took off 0 bases at V and 5 bases at J, with 9 bases between the two ends. Germline CDR1 and CDR2: SGDLS and YYNGEE. The DNA of the CDR3 is TGTGCCAGCAGCGTAGAGGGCAGGGATAATTCACCCCTCCACTTT. Protein product: CASSVEGRDNSPLHF.

The chain is built from TRBV5-1 and TRBJ2-1, with 8 positions matching TRBD2. Per the germline V gene, CDR1 is SGHRS and CDR2 is YFSETQ. This CDR3 has 16 amino acids. V trimming: 2 bases; J trimming: 10 bases; junction bases outside the gene matches: 14. The CDR3 coding sequence is TGCGCCAGCAGCTTACGGGTTAGCGGGGTCGTGGGGGAGCAGTTCTTC. It codes for CASSLRVSGVVGEQFF.

CDR3 coding DNA: TGTGCCAGCAGGTCGGGACAAAACACTGAAGCTTTCTTT. Translating it yields CASRSGQNTEAFF. The V call is TRBV27, the J call TRBJ1-1, with a tentative D call TRBD1 (6 bases). Per the germline V gene, CDR1 is MNHEY and CDR2 is SMNVEV (reference sequence). The CDR3 consists of 13 residues. Trimming took 6 bases from V and 2 from J, leaving 10 bases between them.

The genes are TRBV7-9 and TRBJ2-3, with 8 positions matching TRBD2. The CDR3 extends over 15 amino acids. Germline lookup yields CDR1 SEHNR and CDR2 FQNEAQ (reference sequence). The J segment lost 7 bases and the V segment lost 0 bases, leaving 6 bases of the junction unmatched. In nucleotides, the CDR3 is TGTGCCAGCAGCTTAGCTCTAGCGGGCGGAAATACGCAGTATTTT. Translating gives CASSLALAGGNTQYF. Based on the CDR3 plus reference TRBV7-9 and TRBJ2-3, the full variable domain is DTGVSQNPRHKITKRGQNVTFRCDPISEHNRLYWYRQTLGQGPEFLTYFQNEAQLEKSRLLSDRFSAERPKGSFSTLEIQRTEQGDSAMYLCASSLALAGGNTQYFGPGTRLTVL.

This chain joins TRBV30 and TRBJ2-7; 8 nucleotides agree with TRBD1. Germline lookup yields CDR1 GTSNPN and CDR2 SVGIG (reference sequence). With 0 bases clipped from V and 4 bases from J, the junction kept 5 bases outside the gene matches. The CDR3 length is 14 residues. The CDR3 protein is CAWSVQGVRYEQYF. DNA of the CDR3: TGTGCCTGGAGTGTACAGGGGGTTAGGTACGAGCAGTACTTC.

The CDR3 DNA reads as TGTGCCAGCAGCTCGCAACCGGAGGAGACCCAGTACTTC. Its translation is CASSSQPEETQYF. This sequence joins TRBV7-2 and TRBJ2-5, with D hard to call. Germline V gene data show CDR1 as SGHTA and CDR2 as FQGNSA. CDR3 length: 13 residues. The V end was cut by 4 bases, the J end by 5 bases, with 11 bases between.

The chain couples TRBV7-2 to TRBJ1-2; 9 nucleotides align to TRBD1. CDR1 is SGHTA, CDR2 FQGNSA, per germline. The J segment lost 4 bases and the V segment lost 5 bases, leaving 8 bases of the junction unmatched. The CDR3 totals 15 residues. The CDR3 sequence: CASSHDRTGVYGYTF. The CDR3 nucleotides are TGTGCCAGCAGCCACGACAGGACAGGGGTCTATGGCTACACCTTC.

The CDR3 region has the DNA TGTGCCAGCCAAATCGGAGAGACCCAGTACTTC. It encodes CASQIGETQYF. The chain links TRBV6-6 to TRBJ2-5; D is uncertain. CDR1 MNHNY and CDR2 SVGAGI come from the germline V gene (reference sequence). This CDR3 is built from 11 residues. Trimming stripped 8 bases from V and 4 bases from J, with 8 bases between.

The CDR3 protein is CASQWAGNNEQFF. The CDR3 DNA reads as TGTGCCTCTCAGTGGGCGGGGAACAATGAGCAGTTCTTC. The chain has TRBV2 and TRBJ2-1, with D possibly matching TRBD2 (6 bases). V lost 11 bases and J lost 5, with 16 bases in between. CDR3 length equals 13 residues. Germline V CDR1 and CDR2: SNHLY, FYNNEI.

V is TRBV6-1 and J is TRBJ2-7, with TRBD2 matching 7 bases. This CDR3 spans 16 amino acids. Germline CDR1 and CDR2: MNHNS and SASEGT. After removal of 3 bases from V and 2 bases from J, the junction contained 10 bases not matched to a gene. The CDR3 nucleotides read TGTGCCAGCAGTGACACAGCGGGGTTAATCCCCTACGAGCAGTACTTC. Translating gives CASSDTAGLIPYEQYF.

The table lists this clone with a count of one. The gene calls are TRBV5-6 and TRBJ2-3; the D is unclear. Germline V CDR1 and CDR2: SGHDT, YYEEEE. This CDR3 contains 13 residues. Trimming removed 3 bases at V and 2 bases at J, with 7 bases between. CDR3 region: CASSWADTDTQYF. The DNA of the CDR3 is TGTGCCAGCAGCTGGGCAGACACAGATACGCAGTATTTT.

CDR3 nucleotide sequence: TGTGCCAGCAGCTTCCCTATAAAGCGGGGGGGCCGTGGGGACGAGCAGTACTTC. It codes for CASSFPIKRGGRGDEQYF. The gene calls are TRBV7-8 and TRBJ2-7, with 10 bases identical to TRBD2. There are 18 residues in the CDR3. From germline, CDR1 is SGHVS and CDR2 FQNEAQ. The ends lost 3 bases at V and 5 bases at J; junction bases unmatched: 16. Full variable domain (outside the CDR3, taken from reference TRBV7-8 and TRBJ2-7): GAGVSQSPRYKVAKRGQDVALRCDPISGHVSLFWYQQALGQGPEFLTYFQNEAQLDKSGLPSDRFFAERPEGSVSTLKIQRTQQEDSAVYLCASSFPIKRGGRGDEQYFGPGTRLTVT.

The rearrangement uses TRBV10-2 and TRBJ2-1; possibly TRBD2 for D (6 bases). The CDR3 covers 14 residues. CDR1 WSHSY and CDR2 SAAADI come from the germline V gene. Trimming took off 4 bases at V and 8 bases at J, with 15 bases between the two ends. This CDR3 reads CASSVSGEWYEQFF. CDR3 nucleotides: TGCGCCAGCAGTGTGTCGGGAGAATGGTATGAGCAGTTCTTC.

The chain's CDR3 is CASSSTGSAYEQYF. The CDR3 DNA sequence: TGTGCCAGCAGTTCGACAGGGAGTGCCTACGAGCAGTACTTC. The chain carries TRBV27 and TRBJ2-7; 7 bases align to TRBD1. V lost 4 bases to trimming and J lost 2 bases; unmatched junction nucleotides: 5. Germline CDR1 MNHEY, CDR2 SMNVEV (reference sequence). The CDR3 extends over 14 amino acids.

This chain uses TRBV9 with TRBJ1-3, with TRBD1 as a possible D gene (6 bases). The V and J ends lost 0 bases and 0 bases respectively, with 13 bases between them. CDR3 length equals 17 residues. Germline-derived CDR1 and CDR2 are SGDLS and YYNGEE. DNA of the CDR3: TGTGCCAGCAGCGTAGAGGGGGGGACCTTCTCTGGAAACACCATATATTTT. Protein sequence: CASSVEGGTFSGNTIYF.

V usage is TRBV6-5 and J usage is TRBJ2-5, with 7 bases matching TRBD2. The trim removed 6 bases at V and 2 bases at J, leaving 6 bases unmatched. The germline gives CDR1 MNHEY, CDR2 SVGAGI. The CDR3 runs to 14 residues. CDR3 sequence: CASRQAGIQETQYF. As DNA, the CDR3 is TGTGCCAGCAGGCAAGCGGGAATTCAAGAGACCCAGTACTTC.

This chain connects TRBV5-1 to TRBJ1-5; 7 nucleotides agree with TRBD1. Trimming cost V 0 bases and J 7 bases; bases outside gene matches: 7. CDR3 length: 15 residues. The germline V gene encodes CDR1 SGHRS and CDR2 YFSETQ. CDR3 sequence: CASSLGPGQLQPQHF. The CDR3 DNA reads as TGCGCCAGCAGCTTGGGGCCGGGACAGCTCCAGCCCCAGCATTTT.

This clone showed up just once. This rearrangement joins TRBV6-5 to TRBJ1-2, with D maybe TRBD1 (5 bases). Trimming stripped 0 bases from V and 4 bases from J, with 6 bases between. The germline V gene encodes CDR1 MNHEY and CDR2 SVGAGI. There are 13 residues in the CDR3. The DNA for the CDR3 is TGTGCCAGCAGTTACTCGGGACTCTATGGCTACACCTTC. The encoded protein is CASSYSGLYGYTF.